A selection of T cell receptor beta chains follows, all from one sample in a study of naive CD8 T cells in extremely preterm neonates. Clones were read by immunoSEQ multiplex PCR, and TCRdb kept only the in-frame ones, dropping some. The sample contains about 5,500 clones, nearly 98% of which appear only once. Sequenced sample: naive CD8+ T cells from blood. These TCRs come from a human donor in good health. CDR3s include the opening cysteine and the closing phenylalanine or tryptophan. The order of the fields is J gene, D gene, clone size, V gene, CDR3 protein, CDR3 DNA. A D gene is named only where the DNA matches it firmly. Not every row has a clone size; where given, it reads once, few, many or a size class.

>TRBJ1-1|NA|NA|TRBV23-1
CASSDLEGRVTEAFF
TGCGCCAGCAGCGATCTGGAGGGGCGAGTCACTGAAGCTTTCTTT
>TRBJ2-5|NA|NA|TRBV5-5
CASSLVGLYQETQYF
TGTGCCAGCAGCTTGGTGGGACTTTACCAAGAGACCCAGTACTTC
>TRBJ1-2|NA|NA|TRBV7-6
CASSLDQGLEGYTF
TGTGCCAGCAGCTTAGATCAGGGTTTAGAAGGCTACACCTTC
>TRBJ1-1|NA|NA|TRBV11-2
CASSFWIKGMNTEAFF
TGTGCCAGCAGCTTTTGGATAAAGGGGATGAACACTGAAGCTTTCTTT
>TRBJ2-3|NA|NA|TRBV4-1
CASSQDPASWQYF
TGCGCCAGCAGCCAAGATCCGGCTAGTTGGCAGTATTTT
>TRBJ2-3|TRBD2|NA|TRBV4-3
CASSQAISGGEQGTDTQYF
TGCGCCAGCAGCCAGGCCATTAGCGGGGGGGAGCAGGGCACAGATACGCAGTATTTT
>TRBJ2-7|TRBD1|once|TRBV27
CASSPGGEYEQYF
TGTGCCAGCAGTCCAGGGGGCGAGTACGAGCAGTACTTC
>TRBJ2-1|TRBD1|NA|TRBV27
CASSSGKQGYNEQFF
TGTGCCAGCAGTTCCGGGAAACAGGGGTACAATGAGCAGTTCTTC
>TRBJ2-2|NA|NA|TRBV9
CASSVVGRGTFANTGELFF
TGTGCCAGCAGCGTAGTGGGAAGAGGGACATTTGCGAACACCGGGGAGCTGTTTTTT
>TRBJ2-5|TRBD1|once|TRBV13
CASSYQGAEETQYF
TGTGCCAGCAGCTATCAGGGGGCGGAGGAGACCCAGTACTTC
>TRBJ1-5|NA|NA|TRBV27
CASTLRGGGNQPQHF
TGTGCCAGCACCCTACGGGGGGGTGGCAATCAGCCCCAGCATTTT
>TRBJ2-1|TRBD2|NA|TRBV9
CASSPRSLAGGQESNEQFF
TGTGCCAGCAGCCCTCGTTCCCTAGCGGGGGGGCAAGAGTCCAATGAGCAGTTCTTC
>TRBJ2-5|TRBD2|NA|TRBV2
CASSGSSGFQETQYF
TGTGCCAGCAGTGGGTCTAGCGGGTTCCAAGAGACCCAGTACTTC
>TRBJ1-2|NA|NA|TRBV7-9
CASTPRHDDGYTF
TGTGCCAGCACCCCGAGACATGACGATGGCTACACCTTC
>TRBJ2-1|NA|NA|TRBV11-3
CASSIPGDNEQFF
TGTGCCAGCAGCATCCCGGGTGACAATGAGCAGTTCTTC
>TRBJ2-3|TRBD1|NA|TRBV11-3
CASSPWGQGADTQYF
TGTGCCAGCAGCCCATGGGGACAGGGGGCAGATACGCAGTATTTT
>TRBJ1-1|NA|NA|TRBV19
CASSIDGGETEAFF
TGTGCCAGTAGTATAGATGGAGGGGAGACTGAAGCTTTCTTT
>TRBJ1-2|NA|NA|TRBV19
CASRVGYGYTF
TGTGCCAGTAGGGTCGGCTATGGCTACACCTTC
>TRBJ1-3|NA|NA|TRBV7-2
CASSLGPQREDGNTIYF
TGTGCCAGCAGCTTAGGTCCCCAGCGGGAGGACGGAAACACCATATATTTT
>TRBJ2-3|TRBD1|NA|TRBV7-2
CASSSGQGSNADTQYF
TGTGCCAGCAGCTCAGGACAGGGGTCAAACGCAGATACGCAGTATTTT
>TRBJ1-6|NA|NA|TRBV9
CVSRKEGEGSPLHF
TGTGTCAGCAGAAAAGAAGGAGAAGGTTCACCCCTCCACTTT
>TRBJ1-6|NA|NA|TRBV6-5
CASSSDRKNSPLHF
TGTGCCAGCAGTTCGGACAGAAAAAATTCACCCCTCCACTTT
>TRBJ2-3|TRBD1|NA|TRBV10-3
CATSNPGQGPDTQYF
TGTGCCACCAGTAACCCGGGACAGGGTCCAGATACGCAGTATTTT
>TRBJ1-1|NA|NA|TRBV4-1
CASSQLEGPTEAFF
TGCGCCAGCAGCCAACTGGAGGGGCCAACTGAAGCTTTCTTT
>TRBJ2-7|TRBD1|once|TRBV12-5
CASGLGQGNEQYF
TGTGCTAGTGGTTTGGGACAGGGGAACGAGCAGTACTTC
>TRBJ2-3|NA|NA|TRBV19
CASSIAGHRTDTQYF
TGTGCCAGTAGTATAGCCGGACATAGGACAGATACGCAGTATTTT
>TRBJ1-5|NA|NA|TRBV6-4
CASSGPLNQPQHF
TGTGCCAGCAGTGGTCCTCTGAATCAGCCCCAGCATTTT
>TRBJ1-2|TRBD1|NA|TRBV6-5
CASSYSDRASYGYTF
TGTGCCAGCAGTTACTCAGACAGGGCGTCCTATGGCTACACCTTC
>TRBJ2-1|NA|NA|TRBV4-3
CASSQERGGATIEQFF
TGCGCCAGCAGCCAAGAGAGGGGGGGCGCCACCATTGAGCAGTTCTTC
>TRBJ2-1|NA|NA|TRBV4-1
CASSHVTRGRNEQFF
TGCGCCAGCAGCCACGTCACCAGGGGTAGGAATGAGCAGTTCTTC
>TRBJ2-2|NA|NA|TRBV27
CASSFGDTGELFF
TGTGCCAGCAGTTTCGGGGACACCGGGGAGCTGTTTTTT
>TRBJ2-5|TRBD2|NA|TRBV9
CASSTSGLAHQETQYF
TGTGCCAGCAGCACCTCGGGACTAGCGCATCAAGAGACCCAGTACTTC
>TRBJ2-1|NA|NA|TRBV5-1
CASSIPGLNDNEQFF
TGCGCCAGCAGCATCCCCGGTTTGAACGACAATGAGCAGTTCTTC
>TRBJ2-4|TRBD2|NA|TRBV10-1
CASSENPGLAENIQYF
TGCGCCAGCAGTGAGAACCCTGGGCTAGCGGAAAACATTCAGTACTTC
>TRBJ2-2|TRBD1|NA|TRBV7-3
CASSEGQGSGELFF
TGTGCCAGCAGCGAGGGACAGGGCAGCGGGGAGCTGTTTTTT
>TRBJ1-1|NA|NA|TRBV6-6
CATEGIMNTEAFF
TGTGCCACGGAGGGGATCATGAACACTGAAGCTTTCTTT
>TRBJ2-7|TRBD2|NA|TRBV6-1
CASIIGGTYEQYF
TGTGCCAGCATTATCGGGGGGACCTACGAGCAGTACTTC
>TRBJ1-2|NA|NA|TRBV19
CASSIGRVSEYTF
TGTGCCAGTAGTATAGGTCGGGTCAGTGAGTACACCTTC
>TRBJ2-1|NA|NA|TRBV6-5
CASSYLEHNEQFF
TGTGCCAGCAGTTATCTAGAACACAATGAGCAGTTCTTC
>TRBJ1-1|TRBD1|NA|TRBV4-1
CASSPSGQGSTEAFF
TGCGCCAGCAGCCCGTCGGGACAGGGAAGCACTGAAGCTTTCTTT
>TRBJ2-3|TRBD1|NA|TRBV27
CASSLLSGTGVADTQYF
TGTGCCAGCAGTTTACTGTCCGGGACAGGGGTGGCAGATACGCAGTATTTT
>TRBJ2-2|TRBD2|NA|TRBV13
CASKDRDYPNTGELFF
TGTGCCAGCAAAGATCGGGACTACCCGAACACCGGGGAGCTGTTTTTT
>TRBJ2-5|NA|NA|TRBV6-5
CASSYGLRETQYF
TGTGCCAGCAGTTACGGACTACGAGAGACCCAGTACTTC
>TRBJ2-1|TRBD2|once|TRBV5-4
CASSWTRGGAHNEQFF
TGTGCCAGCAGCTGGACCCGCGGGGGGGCTCACAATGAGCAGTTCTTC
>TRBJ1-1|NA|once|TRBV5-1
CASSLTGLSEAFF
TGCGCCAGCAGCCTAACAGGGCTTTCTGAAGCTTTCTTT
>TRBJ1-1|NA|NA|TRBV7-8
CASSLGGENTEAFF
TGTGCCAGCAGCTTAGGCGGGGAGAACACTGAAGCTTTCTTT
>TRBJ2-2|NA|NA|TRBV19
CASSGRDTNANTGELFF
TGTGCCAGTAGTGGCCGGGACACCAACGCGAACACCGGGGAGCTGTTTTTT
>TRBJ1-6|TRBD1|NA|TRBV28
CASSLRGLNSPLHF
TGTGCCAGCAGTTTAAGGGGGCTTAATTCACCCCTCCACTTT
>TRBJ2-5|NA|NA|TRBV4-3
CASSQVMGGQETQYF
TGCGCCAGCAGCCAAGTTATGGGGGGCCAAGAGACCCAGTACTTC
>TRBJ1-2|TRBD1|once|TRBV29-1
CSGLQGDGYTF
TGCAGCGGCCTACAGGGGGACGGCTACACCTTC
>TRBJ2-7|TRBD2|NA|TRBV4-1
CASSPGTSGGYEQYF
TGCGCCAGCAGTCCCGGGACTAGCGGGGGTTACGAGCAGTACTTC
>TRBJ1-1|NA|NA|TRBV9
CASSPTGRGEGTEAFF
TGTGCCAGCAGCCCAACTGGTAGGGGGGAGGGCACTGAAGCTTTCTTT
>TRBJ1-1|NA|NA|TRBV6-1
CASSDSQGRTEAFF
TGTGCCAGCAGTGACTCGCAGGGTAGGACTGAAGCTTTCTTT